The sequence of this TCR beta chain was determined in a study of blood T cell repertoires in COVID-19. This clone has a handful of counts. Participants had their cohort set by participant-reported clinical history. CDR1 LNHDA and CDR2 SQIVND come from the germline V gene (reference sequence). The CDR3 is 14 residues long. V lost 4 bases to trimming and J lost 8 bases, with 15 bases between them. Per the original methods: For nucleated cells, counts were estimated from reference gene primer amplification. Profiling relied on immunoSEQ multiplex PCR, and the TCRdb table lists in-frame clones only, not all of them. Clone size and the V and J calls come from that table; the DNA yielded D and trimming. The table includes about 200,000 clones, under 90% detected once.

This sequence joins TRBV19 and TRBJ2-1, with D tentatively TRBD1 (6 bases). Sequencing input: PBMCs or T cells enriched from blood (not recorded which). This receptor was identified in a woman aged 45-59 years who had been exposed to COVID-19. The CDR3 reads CASSSMDSRHEQFF. The CDR3 DNA reads TGTGCCAGTAGTAGTATGGACAGTCGCCATGAGCAGTTCTTC.